The present TCR beta chain was sequenced within a study of TIL therapy for anti-PD-1-resistant metastatic lung cancer. Germline-derived CDR1 and CDR2 are SGHRS and YFSETQ. Trimming left V 4 bases short and J 8 bases short, with 9 bases between. The CDR3 spans 11 residues. Time point described: pre-treatment sample, taken before nivolumab and TIL therapy. The immunoSEQ assay was v3. The repertoire was sequenced with immunoSEQ multiplex PCR; TCRdb's copy has only in-frame clones and lacks some. Of tens of thousands of clones in the sample, around three quarters were seen once. This chain links TRBV5-1 with TRBJ1-1; D might be TRBD1 (5 bases). Sequenced material: blood, taken at baseline. This TCR derives from a man aged 70-80 years with non-small cell lung cancer. CDR3 protein: CASSLRDEAFF. The CDR3 DNA is TGCGCCAGCAGCCTCAGGGACGAAGCTTTCTTT.